A selection of T cell receptor beta chains follows, all from one sample in a study of T cells in Graves' hyperthyroidism and ophthalmopathy. TCRdb independently ran MiXCR on the multiplex PCR reads; one entry per CDR3 protein. Found here are 450,000 to 700,000 distinct CDR3 sequences, around 46% of them singletons; the top ten hold about 7.8%. Sequencing used peripheral blood or thyroid tissue (not recorded which). All receptors come from a woman younger than 30 with Graves' hyperthyroidism. CDR3s include the opening cysteine and the closing phenylalanine or tryptophan. D genes are given only for firm matches. Part of the rows lack a size; the others show once, few, many or a class for expanded clones.

clone_size d_call j_call v_call cdr3_aa cdr3_nt
NA NA TRBJ2-3 TRBV7-4 CASSLSGWQPTDTQYF TGTGCCAGCAGCTTATCAGGCTGGCAACCCACAGATACGCAGTATTTT
NA TRBD1 TRBJ1-4 TRBV19 CASSPRGDSQGKLFF TGTGCCAGTAGCCCTCGGGGGGACAGTCAAGGAAAACTGTTTTTT
NA NA TRBJ2-1 TRBV20-1 CSARRRGLADEQFF TGCAGTGCTAGACGACGCGGGCTAGCCGATGAGCAGTTCTTC
many NA TRBJ1-1 TRBV5-6 CASSLGGVTEAFF TGTGCCAGCAGCTTGGGTGGCGTGACTGAAGCTTTCTTT
NA TRBD2 TRBJ2-5 TRBV11-2 CASSLELAGVLQETQYF TGTGCCAGCAGCTTAGAACTAGCGGGAGTGTTACAAGAGACCCAGTACTTC
NA NA TRBJ1-1 TRBV7-6 CASSTGDSTEAFF TGTGCCAGCAGCACAGGAGATTCTACTGAAGCTTTCTTT
many NA TRBJ1-3 TRBV12-5 CASATGVSGNTIYF TGTGCTAGTGCTACAGGAGTCTCTGGAAACACCATATATTTT
few NA TRBJ2-1 TRBV7-9 CASSTDNEQFF TGTGCCAGCAGCACCGACAATGAGCAGTTCTTC
NA NA TRBJ2-7 TRBV12-3/TRBV12-4 CASSPRDDRWYEQYF TGTGCCAGCAGCCCCAGGGACGACAGGTGGTACGAGCAGTACTTC
NA TRBD1 TRBJ2-7 TRBV29-1 CSVELRDSYEQYF TGCAGCGTTGAACTCCGGGACAGCTACGAGCAGTACTTC
NA TRBD2 TRBJ2-1 TRBV7-6 CASSSRLAGSGSEQFF TGTGCCAGCAGTTCCCGACTAGCGGGGTCAGGTAGTGAGCAGTTCTTC
medium-sized NA TRBJ1-2 TRBV25-1 CASSSGNYGYTF TGTGCCAGCAGTAGCGGAAACTATGGCTACACCTTC
many NA TRBJ2-7 TRBV13 CASRAQGRTYEQYF TGTGCCAGCAGAGCGCAGGGGAGAACCTACGAGCAGTACTTC
many NA TRBJ1-2 TRBV5-5 CASSLVQGLGYTF TGTGCCAGCAGCTTGGTCCAGGGCCTTGGCTACACCTTC